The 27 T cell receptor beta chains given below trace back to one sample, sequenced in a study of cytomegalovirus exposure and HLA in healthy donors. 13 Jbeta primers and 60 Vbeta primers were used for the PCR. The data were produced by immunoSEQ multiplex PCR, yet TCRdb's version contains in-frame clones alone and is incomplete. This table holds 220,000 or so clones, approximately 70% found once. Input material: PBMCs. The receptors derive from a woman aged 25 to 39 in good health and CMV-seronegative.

The CDR3 DNA reads TGCGCCATCGGGACTAGCAGAAATGAGCAGTTCTTC. It translates to CAIGTSRNEQFF. The J gene is TRBJ2-1, the V gene TRBV4-1; 9 bases match TRBD2. The CDR3 consists of 12 residues. Trimming took 10 bases from V and 7 from J; bases not matched to a gene: 5. Germline CDR1 MGHRA, CDR2 YSYEKL.

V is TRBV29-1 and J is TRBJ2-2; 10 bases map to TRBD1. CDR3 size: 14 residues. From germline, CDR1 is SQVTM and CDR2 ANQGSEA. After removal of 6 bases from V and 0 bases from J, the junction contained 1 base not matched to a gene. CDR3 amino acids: CSVGTGANTGELFF. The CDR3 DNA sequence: TGCAGCGTGGGGACAGGGGCGAACACCGGGGAGCTGTTTTTT.

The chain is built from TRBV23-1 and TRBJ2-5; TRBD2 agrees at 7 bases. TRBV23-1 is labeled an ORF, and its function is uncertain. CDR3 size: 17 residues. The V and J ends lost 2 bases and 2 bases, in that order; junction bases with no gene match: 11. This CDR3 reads CASSQPPIWGGQETQYF. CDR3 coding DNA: TGCGCCAGCAGTCAACCACCCATATGGGGGGGACAAGAGACCCAGTACTTC.

The CDR3 bases are TGTGCCAGCAGCTCCCGCGGGGAGGGAGCGGGAGTCCTCAATGAGCAGTTCTTC. This encodes CASSSRGEGAGVLNEQFF. This rearrangement joins TRBV7-6 to TRBJ2-1; 8 positions agree with TRBD2. Germline values: CDR1 SGHVS, CDR2 FNYEAQ. The CDR3 runs 18 residues. After removal of 4 bases from V and 6 bases from J, the junction contained 17 bases not matched to a gene.

The CDR3 sequence is CASSPPEGLDTDTQYF. The CDR3 bases are TGTGCCAGCTCACCACCCGAGGGTCTTGATACAGATACGCAGTATTTT. The chain is built from TRBV18 and TRBJ2-3, with D maybe TRBD2 (5 bases). The CDR3 length is 16 residues. Germline loops: CDR1 KGHSH, CDR2 LQKENI. V lost 0 bases and J lost 3, with 13 bases in between.

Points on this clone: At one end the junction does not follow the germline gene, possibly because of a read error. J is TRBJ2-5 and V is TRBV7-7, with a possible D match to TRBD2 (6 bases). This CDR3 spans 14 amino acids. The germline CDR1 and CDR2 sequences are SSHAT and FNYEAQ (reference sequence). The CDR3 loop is CASSQKAGKETQYF. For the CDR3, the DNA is TGTGCTAGCAGCCAGAAAGCGGGCAAAGAGACCCAGTACTTC.

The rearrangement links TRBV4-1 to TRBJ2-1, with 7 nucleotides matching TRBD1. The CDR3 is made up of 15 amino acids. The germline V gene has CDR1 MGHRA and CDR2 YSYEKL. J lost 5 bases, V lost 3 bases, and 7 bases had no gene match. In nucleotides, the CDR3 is TGCGCCAGCAGCCAGGGCAGGGGACAGCACAATGAGCAGTTCTTC. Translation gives CASSQGRGQHNEQFF.

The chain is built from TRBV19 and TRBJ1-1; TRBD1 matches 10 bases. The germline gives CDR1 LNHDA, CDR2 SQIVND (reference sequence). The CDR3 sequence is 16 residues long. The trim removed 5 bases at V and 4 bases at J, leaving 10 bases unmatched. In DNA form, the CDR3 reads TGTGCCAGTAGTTTTTCCGGGACAGGGGTTGGCACTGAAGCTTTCTTT. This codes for CASSFSGTGVGTEAFF.

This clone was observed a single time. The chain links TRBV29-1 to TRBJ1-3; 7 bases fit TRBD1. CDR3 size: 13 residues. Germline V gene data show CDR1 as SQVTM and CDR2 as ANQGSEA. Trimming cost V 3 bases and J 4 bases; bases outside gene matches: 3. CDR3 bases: TGCAGCGTTGAGCGGACAGGAGGAAACACCATATATTTT. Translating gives CSVERTGGNTIYF.

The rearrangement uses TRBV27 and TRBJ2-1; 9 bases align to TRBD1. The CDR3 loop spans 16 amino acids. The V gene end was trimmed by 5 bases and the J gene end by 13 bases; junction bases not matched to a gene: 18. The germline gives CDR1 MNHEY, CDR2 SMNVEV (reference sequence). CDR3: CASSATRGTGSFNQFF. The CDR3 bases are TGTGCCAGCAGTGCCACAAGAGGGACAGGGTCATTTAATCAGTTCTTC.

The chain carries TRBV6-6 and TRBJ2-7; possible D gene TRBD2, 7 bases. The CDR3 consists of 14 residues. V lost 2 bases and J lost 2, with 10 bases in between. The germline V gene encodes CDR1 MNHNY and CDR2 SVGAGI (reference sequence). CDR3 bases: TGTGCCAGCAGTTACCGGGGGGCTCCCTACGAGCAGTACTTC. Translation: CASSYRGAPYEQYF.

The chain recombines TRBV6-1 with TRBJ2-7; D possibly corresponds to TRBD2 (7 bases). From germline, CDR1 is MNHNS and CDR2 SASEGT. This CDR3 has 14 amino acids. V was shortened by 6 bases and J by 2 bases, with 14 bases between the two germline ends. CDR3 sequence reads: CASRGGGHPYEQYF. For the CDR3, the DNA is TGTGCCAGCAGAGGCGGGGGCCACCCCTACGAGCAGTACTTC.

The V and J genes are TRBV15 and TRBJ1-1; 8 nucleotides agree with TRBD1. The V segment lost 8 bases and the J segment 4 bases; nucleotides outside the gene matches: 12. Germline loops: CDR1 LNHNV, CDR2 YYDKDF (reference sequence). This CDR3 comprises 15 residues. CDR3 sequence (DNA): TGTGCCACCTGTCTAGACAGGGGTCGGGGCACTGAAGCTTTCTTT. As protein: CATCLDRGRGTEAFF.

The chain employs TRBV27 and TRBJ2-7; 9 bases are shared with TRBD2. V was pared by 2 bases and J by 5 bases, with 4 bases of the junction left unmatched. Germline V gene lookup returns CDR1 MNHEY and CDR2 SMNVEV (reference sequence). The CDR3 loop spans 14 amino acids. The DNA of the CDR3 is TGTGCCAGCAGTTTAACTAGCGGGTCCAACGAGCAGTACTTC. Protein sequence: CASSLTSGSNEQYF.

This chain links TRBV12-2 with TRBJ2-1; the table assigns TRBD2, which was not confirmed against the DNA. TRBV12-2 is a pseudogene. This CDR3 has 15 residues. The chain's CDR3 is CASRPPRVADNEQFF. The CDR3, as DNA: TGTGCAAGTCGCCCCCCTAGGGTAGCGGACAATGAGCAGTTCTTC.

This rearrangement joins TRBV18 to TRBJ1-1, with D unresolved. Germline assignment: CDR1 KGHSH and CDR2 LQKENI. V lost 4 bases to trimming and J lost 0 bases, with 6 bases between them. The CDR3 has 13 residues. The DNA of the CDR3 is TGTGCCAGCTCACAACAGCTGAACACTGAAGCTTTCTTT. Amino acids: CASSQQLNTEAFF.

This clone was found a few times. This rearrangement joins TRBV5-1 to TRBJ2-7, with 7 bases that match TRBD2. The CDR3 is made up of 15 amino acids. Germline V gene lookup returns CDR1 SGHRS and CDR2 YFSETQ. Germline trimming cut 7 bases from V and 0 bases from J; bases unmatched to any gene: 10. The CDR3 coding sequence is TGCGCCAGCGCCAAATCTAGCGGCTCCTCCTACGAGCAGTACTTC. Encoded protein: CASAKSSGSSYEQYF.

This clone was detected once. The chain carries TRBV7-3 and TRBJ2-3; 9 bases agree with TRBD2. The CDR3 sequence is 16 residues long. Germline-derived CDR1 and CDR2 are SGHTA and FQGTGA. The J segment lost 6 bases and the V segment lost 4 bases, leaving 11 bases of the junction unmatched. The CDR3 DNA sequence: TGTGCCAGCAGCTCTCAGACTAGCGGAGGCTGGGATACGCAGTATTTT. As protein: CASSSQTSGGWDTQYF.

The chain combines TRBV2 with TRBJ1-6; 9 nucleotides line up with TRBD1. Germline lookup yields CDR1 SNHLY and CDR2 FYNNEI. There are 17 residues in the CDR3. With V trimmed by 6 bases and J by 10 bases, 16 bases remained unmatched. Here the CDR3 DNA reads TGTGCCAGCAGGATGAAAGTCGCGGGACAGGGTGGCTCACCCCTCCACTTT. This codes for CASRMKVAGQGGSPLHF.

CDR3: CASTQVREGKRYEQYF. CDR3 coding DNA: TGTGCCAGTACCCAAGTCCGGGAGGGGAAACGCTACGAGCAGTACTTC. The chain employs TRBV19 and TRBJ2-5; TRBD2 matches 8 bases. The end of the DNA aligns better with TRBJ2-7, so the J call may be wrong. Germline V CDR1 and CDR2: LNHDA, SQIVND (reference sequence). The CDR3 covers 16 residues.

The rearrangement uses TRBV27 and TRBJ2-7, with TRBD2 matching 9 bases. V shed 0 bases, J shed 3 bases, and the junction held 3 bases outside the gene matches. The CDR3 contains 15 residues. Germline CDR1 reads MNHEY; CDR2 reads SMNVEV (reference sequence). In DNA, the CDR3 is TGTGCCAGCAGTTTATCAGCGGGAGGAGGCTACGAGCAGTACTTC. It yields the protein CASSLSAGGGYEQYF.

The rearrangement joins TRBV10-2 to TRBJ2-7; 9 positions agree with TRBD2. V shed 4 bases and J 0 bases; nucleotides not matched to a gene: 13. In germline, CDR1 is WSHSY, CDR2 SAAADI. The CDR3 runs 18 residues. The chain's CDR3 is CASSVSPSGASSSYEQYF. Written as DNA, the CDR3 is TGCGCCAGCAGTGTTTCCCCTAGCGGGGCGTCGAGCTCCTACGAGCAGTACTTC.

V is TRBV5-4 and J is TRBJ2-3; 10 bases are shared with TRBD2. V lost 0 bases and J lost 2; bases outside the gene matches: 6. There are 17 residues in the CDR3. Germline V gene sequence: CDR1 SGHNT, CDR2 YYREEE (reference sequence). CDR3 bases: TGTGCCAGCAGCTTGGCGCTAGCGGGAGTAAACACAGATACGCAGTATTTT. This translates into CASSLALAGVNTDTQYF.

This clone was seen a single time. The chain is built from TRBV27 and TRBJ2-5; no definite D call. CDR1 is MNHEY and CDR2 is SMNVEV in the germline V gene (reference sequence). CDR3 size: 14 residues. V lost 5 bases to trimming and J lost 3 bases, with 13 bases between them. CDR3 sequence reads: CASSPPSQEETQYF. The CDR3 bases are TGTGCCAGCAGTCCGCCCTCCCAGGAAGAGACCCAGTACTTC.

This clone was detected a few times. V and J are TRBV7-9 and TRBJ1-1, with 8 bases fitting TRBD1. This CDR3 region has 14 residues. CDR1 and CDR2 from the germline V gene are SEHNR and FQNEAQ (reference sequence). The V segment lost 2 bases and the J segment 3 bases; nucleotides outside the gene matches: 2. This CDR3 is CASSLQGADTEAFF. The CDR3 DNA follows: TGTGCCAGCAGCTTACAGGGGGCGGACACTGAAGCTTTCTTT.

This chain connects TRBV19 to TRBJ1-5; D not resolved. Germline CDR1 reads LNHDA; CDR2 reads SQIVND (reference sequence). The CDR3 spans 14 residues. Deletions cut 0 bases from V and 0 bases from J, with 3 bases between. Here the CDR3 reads CASSIDISNQPQHF. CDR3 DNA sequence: TGTGCCAGTAGTATAGACATTAGCAATCAGCCCCAGCATTTT. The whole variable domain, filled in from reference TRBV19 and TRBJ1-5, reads DGGITQSPKYLFRKEGQNVTLSCEQNLNHDAMYWYRQDPGQGLRLIYYSQIVNDFQKGDIAEGYSVSREKKESFPLTVTSAQKNPTAFYLCASSIDISNQPQHFGDGTRLSIL.

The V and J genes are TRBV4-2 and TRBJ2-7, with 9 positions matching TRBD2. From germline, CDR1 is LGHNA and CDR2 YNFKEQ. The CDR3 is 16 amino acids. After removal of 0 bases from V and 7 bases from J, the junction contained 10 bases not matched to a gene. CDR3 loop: CASSQETSGSTWEQYF. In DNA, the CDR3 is TGTGCCAGCAGCCAAGAGACTAGCGGTTCTACCTGGGAGCAGTACTTC.